One TCR beta chain is described in this entry. MiXCR, run by TCRdb on the 5' RACE reads, gives a single entry per CDR3 protein. In the table there are more than 20,000 distinct CDR3 sequences, over 4.5% of which are singletons. The record originates from a study of spatial heterogeneity in lung cancer. Germline V gene sequence: CDR1 SGHVS, CDR2 FQNEAQ. CDR3 size: 15 residues. V dropped 6 bases and J dropped 5 bases, with 20 bases sitting between them. The sample's time point: sample taken at primary tumor resection. Material for sequencing was whole RNA from tumor, nontumor lung or frozen PBMC, left unsorted. The donors comprised some 72 untreated early-stage non-small cell lung cancer patients.

The sequences come from PBMCs, collected at surgery. The chain combines TRBV7-8 with TRBJ2-7; D unresolved. The sequence was obtained from a male donor with early-stage non-small cell lung cancer. The chain's CDR3 is CASRPEDGRSNEQYF. The CDR3 DNA follows: TGTGCCAGCAGGCCCGAAGACGGAAGATCCAACGAGCAGTACTTC. Full variable domain (missing parts from reference TRBV7-8 and TRBJ2-7): GAGVSQSPRYKVAKRGQDVALRCDPISGHVSLFWYQQALGQGPEFLTYFQNEAQLDKSGLPSDRFFAERPEGSVSTLKIQRTQQEDSAVYLCASRPEDGRSNEQYFGPGTRLTVT.